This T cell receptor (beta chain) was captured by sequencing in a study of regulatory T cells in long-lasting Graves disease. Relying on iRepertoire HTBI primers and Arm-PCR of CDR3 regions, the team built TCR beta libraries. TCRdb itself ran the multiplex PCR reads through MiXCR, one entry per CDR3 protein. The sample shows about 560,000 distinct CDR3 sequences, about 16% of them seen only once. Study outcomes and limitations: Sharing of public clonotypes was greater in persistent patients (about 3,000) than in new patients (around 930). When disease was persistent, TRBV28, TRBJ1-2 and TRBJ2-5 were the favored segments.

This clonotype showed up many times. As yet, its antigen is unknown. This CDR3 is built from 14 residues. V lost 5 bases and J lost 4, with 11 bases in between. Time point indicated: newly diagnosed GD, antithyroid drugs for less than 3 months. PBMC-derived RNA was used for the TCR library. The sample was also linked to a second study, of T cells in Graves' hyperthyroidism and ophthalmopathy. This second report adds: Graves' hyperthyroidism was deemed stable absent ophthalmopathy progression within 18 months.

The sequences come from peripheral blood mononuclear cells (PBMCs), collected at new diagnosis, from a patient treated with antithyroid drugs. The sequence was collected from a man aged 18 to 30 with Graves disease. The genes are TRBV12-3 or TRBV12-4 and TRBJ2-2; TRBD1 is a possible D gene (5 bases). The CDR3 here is CASSTQGGTGELFF. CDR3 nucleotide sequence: TGTGCCAGCAGTACCCAGGGTGGCACCGGGGAGCTGTTTTTT.